This TCR beta chain was retrieved from a study of CD8+CD57+ T cells in acquired aplastic anemia. Across the whole study: An average of about 3.4 ug of DNA was obtained from sorted CD4+ and CD8+ cells.

For sequencing, patients were chosen who had shown expansion of CD8+CD57+ cells by flow cytometry. Prior therapy had not been administered to any patient at the time of blood sampling. The CDR3 length is 13 residues. The V and J ends lost 6 bases and 0 bases respectively, with 11 bases between them. Germline V lookup: CDR1 DFQATT, CDR2 SNEGSKA (reference sequence). Whole-study results and caveats: There were around 28 CD8+ CDR3 sequences that occurred in both patients and controls. Researchers reported that CD8+ Simpson's diversity was not significantly different in patients versus controls.

Note on this clonotype: The antigen is undetermined.

Profiles of TCR beta VDJ and CDR3 were generated from a genomic DNA template. In TCRdb, the reads were re-called with MiXCR into one record per CDR3 protein. The table has 200,000 to 250,000 distinct CDR3 sequences, 50% to 70% seen once. The sample comprised sorted CD4+, CD8+, or CD8+CD57+ T cells (not recorded which) from PBMCs. This sequence joins TRBV20-1 and TRBJ1-1; perhaps TRBD1 as D (6 bases). The TCR originated in a human donor with aplastic anemia. The CDR3 DNA follows: TGCAGTGCAACGGACAGCTTGAACACTGAAGCTTTCTTT. Translated: CSATDSLNTEAFF.